Shown below are 26 T cell receptor beta chains from a single sample sequenced in a study of T cells in Graves' hyperthyroidism and ophthalmopathy. Amplification of TCR beta CDR3 regions was performed using RNA transcripts as template. In the first-round RT-PCR of the TCR CDR3, the HTBI primer set was used. TCRdb re-analysed the multiplex PCR reads in MiXCR, keeping a single row per CDR3 protein. This sample has around 690,000 distinct CDR3 sequences, with 15% to 20% found just once. The specimen was blood. These receptors all stem from a man between 45 and 60 years old with Graves' hyperthyroidism.

A few counts support this clonotype. The rearrangement joins TRBV19 to TRBJ1-5; weak D call: TRBD1 (5 bases). V was clipped by 6 bases and J by 0 bases, with 15 bases between them. CDR3 length equals 16 residues. The germline V gene encodes CDR1 LNHDA and CDR2 SQIVND (reference sequence). The CDR3 sequence: CASRASGTGSNQPQHF. The CDR3 DNA reads TGTGCCAGTAGAGCTTCCGGGACGGGTAGCAATCAGCCCCAGCATTTT.

This clonotype was detected ten times or more. V is TRBV28 and J is TRBJ1-1; D gene uncertain. CDR1 is MDHEN and CDR2 is SYDVKM in the germline V gene. V lost 5 bases and J 4 bases, leaving 14 bases between the germline ends. This CDR3 comprises 14 residues. The CDR3 reads CASSQRSTITEAFF. The CDR3 DNA reads TGTGCCAGCAGTCAACGATCGACGATCACTGAAGCTTTCTTT.

A few counts support this clonotype. The chain links TRBV5-1 to TRBJ2-3; TRBD1 matches 9 bases. CDR1 and CDR2 from the germline V gene are SGHRS and YFSETQ. The CDR3 has 17 amino acids. V was clipped by 3 bases and J by 6 bases; unmatched bases: 14. CDR3 loop: CASSWGPGQGARDTQYF. CDR3 sequence (DNA): TGCGCCAGCAGCTGGGGCCCGGGACAGGGTGCTCGGGATACGCAGTATTTT.

This clonotype was observed at least ten times. The chain joins TRBV28 to TRBJ1-2; the D is unclear. CDR1 MDHEN and CDR2 SYDVKM come from the germline V gene. The CDR3 spans 14 residues. Trimming stripped 3 bases from V and 4 bases from J, with 12 bases between. The CDR3 spells CASSLAGRGYGYTF. The CDR3 DNA follows: TGTGCCAGCAGTTTGGCCGGACGGGGCTATGGCTACACCTTC.

This clonotype was seen ten or more times. The chain employs TRBV4-3 and TRBJ2-5, with TRBD2 matching over 7 bases. The CDR3 is made up of 16 amino acids. The germline V gene has CDR1 LGHNA and CDR2 YSLEER. The junction had 5 bases not matched to a gene; V was cut back by 0 bases and J by 1 base. CDR3 DNA sequence: TGCGCCAGCAGCCAAGATCGCTCTAGCGGCCAAGAGACCCAGTACTTC. This gives the protein CASSQDRSSGQETQYF.

This rearrangement joins TRBV30 to TRBJ1-1; 7 nucleotides match TRBD1. The CDR3 sequence is 13 residues long. With 3 bases clipped from V and 4 bases from J, the junction kept 5 bases outside the gene matches. In germline, CDR1 is GTSNPN, CDR2 SVGIG (reference sequence). The CDR3 is CAWSNRGGTEAFF. CDR3 sequence (DNA): TGTGCCTGGAGCAACAGGGGCGGCACTGAAGCTTTCTTT.

The chain employs TRBV27 and TRBJ2-3; no firm D call. Trimming stripped 2 bases from V and 0 bases from J, with 12 bases between. The germline V gene has CDR1 MNHEY and CDR2 SMNVEV (reference sequence). The CDR3 sequence is 16 residues long. The CDR3 region has the DNA TGTGCCAGCAGTTTACGGCGCGAAACAAGCACAGATACGCAGTATTTT. Translating it yields CASSLRRETSTDTQYF.

This clonotype was counted ten times or more. The genes are TRBV20-1 and TRBJ1-1, with D perhaps matching TRBD1 (5 bases). The germline V gene encodes CDR1 DFQATT and CDR2 SNEGSKA (reference sequence). The V and J ends lost 5 bases and 11 bases respectively, with 12 bases between them. The CDR3 has 10 amino acids. This CDR3 reads CSADGTRAFF. The CDR3 DNA sequence: TGCAGTGCTGACGGGACGAGGGCTTTCTTT.

This clonotype was counted a single time. This chain joins TRBV19 and TRBJ2-1; tentative D call: TRBD2 (5 bases). Germline loops: CDR1 LNHDA, CDR2 SQIVND (reference sequence). CDR3 size: 15 residues. Trimming took off 5 bases at V and 2 bases at J, with 13 bases between the two ends. DNA for the CDR3: TGTGCCAGTAGTTGGACTCCGAACACCTACAATGAGCAGTTCTTC. It translates to CASSWTPNTYNEQFF.

This clonotype was observed at least ten times. V gene TRBV28 combines with J gene TRBJ2-7; tentatively, D is TRBD1 (5 bases). Germline CDR1 MDHEN, CDR2 SYDVKM. The CDR3 loop spans 12 amino acids. V was pared by 5 bases and J by 3 bases, with 8 bases between. CDR3 loop: CASSHTGYEQYF. The CDR3 DNA reads TGTGCCAGCAGTCATACAGGCTACGAGCAGTACTTC.

This sequence joins TRBV20-1 and TRBJ2-2; 7 bases map to TRBD2. The length of the CDR3 is 15 residues. Trimming took 8 bases from V and 3 from J; bases not matched to a gene: 12. The V gene's germline CDR1 is DFQATT and CDR2 SNEGSKA (reference sequence). The DNA for the CDR3 is TGCAGTCCTCCGGTAAAGCGGGACTACACCGGGGAGCTGTTTTTT. Amino acid sequence: CSPPVKRDYTGELFF.

Only a few counts were recorded for this clonotype. This chain uses TRBV4-1 with TRBJ1-4; 10 bases are a match to TRBD1. This CDR3 spans 15 amino acids. Germline values: CDR1 MGHRA, CDR2 YSYEKL. With 4 bases clipped from V and 7 bases from J, the junction kept 6 bases outside the gene matches. The CDR3 region has the DNA TGCGCCAGCAGCCGGGACAGGGGTCTCCGTGAAAAACTGTTTTTT. This sequence encodes CASSRDRGLREKLFF.

The chain recombines TRBV27 with TRBJ2-5; 12 nucleotides align to TRBD2. The CDR3 length is 16 residues. Germline lookup yields CDR1 MNHEY and CDR2 SMNVEV (reference sequence). The V and J ends lost 5 bases and 6 bases, in that order; junction bases with no gene match: 10. CDR3: CASSPHLTSGSKTQYF. The CDR3 DNA reads TGTGCCAGCAGTCCGCATTTGACTAGCGGGAGTAAGACCCAGTACTTC.

This clonotype was observed at least ten times. The DNA for the CDR3 is TGTGCCCGGGAAAATGAACGGGCGAACACTGAAGCTTTCTTT. It is translated as CARENERANTEAFF. This sequence joins TRBV30 and TRBJ1-1, with unresolved D. The CDR3 contains 14 residues. Germline loops: CDR1 GTSNPN, CDR2 SVGIG (reference sequence). V dropped 8 bases and J dropped 1 base, with 17 bases sitting between them.

Details on this clonotype: Likely a read error: the CDR3 ends without its conserved phenylalanine or tryptophan. The gene calls are TRBV24-1 and TRBJ2-3; TRBD2 aligns across 9 bases. There are 17 residues in the CDR3. J gave up 2 bases and V 3 bases, and 8 bases lay outside the gene matches. CDR1 is KGHDR, CDR2 SFDVKD, per germline. In DNA form, the CDR3 reads TGTGCCACCAGTGATCCCCGAGCGGGAGGAGACACAGATACGCAGTATCTT. Protein sequence: CATSDPRAGGDTDTQYL.

The CDR3 reads CASSLGTGGELTEAFF. The CDR3 bases are TGTGCCAGCAGTTTAGGGACAGGGGGCGAACTCACTGAAGCTTTCTTT. The chain employs TRBV28 and TRBJ1-1, with 12 bases lining up with TRBD1. The CDR3 is made up of 16 amino acids. The trim removed 2 bases at V and 4 bases at J, leaving 5 bases unmatched. CDR1 MDHEN and CDR2 SYDVKM come from the germline V gene. Combining the CDR3 with reference TRBV28 and TRBJ1-1 gives the whole variable domain DVKVTQSSRYLVKRTGEKVFLECVQDMDHENMFWYRQDPGLGLRLIYFSYDVKMKEKGDIPEGYSVSREKKERFSLILESASTNQTSMYLCASSLGTGGELTEAFFGQGTRLTVV.

The chain is built from TRBV15 and TRBJ2-5, with D perhaps matching TRBD1 (5 bases). Per germline, CDR1 LNHNV and CDR2 YYDKDF (reference sequence). The CDR3 contains 13 residues. With 5 bases removed from V and 5 bases from J, the gap between germline ends came to 12 bases. CDR3 coding DNA: TGTGCCACCAGCTGGGGCCTGGTGGAGACCCAGTACTTC. Translating gives CATSWGLVETQYF.

CDR3 loop: CASTTVDRGRFSEQFF. In nucleotides, the CDR3 is TGTGCCAGCACCACCGTAGACAGGGGGCGATTTAGTGAGCAGTTCTTC. The chain carries TRBV28 and TRBJ2-1; 10 bases are shared with TRBD1. V shed 7 bases and J 9 bases; nucleotides not matched to a gene: 15. CDR1 and CDR2 from the germline V gene are MDHEN and SYDVKM. The CDR3 runs 16 residues.

This clonotype showed up many times. The rearrangement uses TRBV7-3 and TRBJ2-3; D possibly corresponds to TRBD2 (5 bases). The CDR3 runs 13 residues. The V end lost 5 bases, the J end lost 5 bases, and 11 bases lay between the germline ends. CDR1 is SGHTA and CDR2 is FQGTGA in the germline V gene. CDR3 sequence: CASSLLGGDTQYF. The CDR3 coding sequence is TGTGCCAGCAGCCTCCTCGGAGGAGATACGCAGTATTTT.

There are many counts of this clonotype. The V gene is TRBV6-1, the J gene TRBJ2-7, with TRBD2 identical over 7 bases. The trim removed 3 bases at V and 1 base at J, leaving 9 bases unmatched. This CDR3 has 16 amino acids. The germline CDR1 and CDR2 sequences are MNHNS and SASEGT. DNA for the CDR3: TGTGCCAGCAGTGAGCCGACTAGCACGCTGTCCTACGAGCAGTACTTC. It is translated as CASSEPTSTLSYEQYF.

Regarding this clonotype: The junction differs from germline at one of its ends, possibly a read error. The V and J genes are TRBV7-6 and TRBJ2-1; 10 bases are shared with TRBD2. This CDR3 contains 15 residues. Per the germline V gene, CDR1 is SGHVS and CDR2 is FNYEAQ. This CDR3 is CASSQGTSVYTEQFF. The CDR3 DNA reads TGTGCCAGCAGCCAAGGGACTAGCGTATACACTGAGCAGTTCTTC.

This clonotype appeared many times. The chain couples TRBV30 to TRBJ2-1; tentative D call: TRBD2 (7 bases). The germline V and J ends were trimmed by 3 bases and 5 bases, with 17 bases remaining between them. CDR1 GTSNPN and CDR2 SVGIG come from the germline V gene (reference sequence). The CDR3 runs 15 residues. This CDR3 reads CAWRRGGGPHNEQFF. The CDR3 DNA reads as TGTGCCTGGAGAAGGGGGGGAGGGCCCCACAATGAGCAGTTCTTC.

This clonotype was seen repeatedly, ten times or more. The rearrangement links TRBV10-3 to TRBJ1-2, with TRBD1 as a possible D gene (5 bases). From germline, CDR1 is ENHRY and CDR2 SYGVKD. The CDR3 contains 14 residues. The germline V and J ends were trimmed by 4 bases and 2 bases, with 11 bases remaining between them. The CDR3 DNA reads as TGTGCCATCAGTGTGGGGGGAATAAACTATGGCTACACCTTC. It translates to CAISVGGINYGYTF.

In its sample, this clonotype was seen many times. The chain recombines TRBV28 with TRBJ1-1, with a possible D match to TRBD1 (5 bases). CDR1 MDHEN and CDR2 SYDVKM come from the germline V gene. V was clipped by 5 bases and J by 2 bases, with 15 bases between them. The CDR3 extends over 15 amino acids. The CDR3 loop is CASSPMTAINTEAFF. In DNA form, the CDR3 reads TGTGCCAGCAGTCCGATGACAGCCATAAACACTGAAGCTTTCTTT.

In its sample, this clonotype was seen many times. The genes are TRBV2 and TRBJ2-1; 10 bases are shared with TRBD1. The CDR3 is 17 amino acids. Germline loops: CDR1 SNHLY, CDR2 FYNNEI. Trimming took 5 bases from V and 2 from J; bases not matched to a gene: 9. The CDR3 region is CASSQGQGISAYNEQFF. The CDR3 DNA sequence: TGTGCCAGCAGTCAGGGACAGGGGATATCAGCCTACAATGAGCAGTTCTTC.

This clonotype was counted many times. The V gene is TRBV28, the J gene TRBJ1-2; D is possibly TRBD1 (5 bases). Trimming took 8 bases from V and 4 from J, leaving 23 bases between them. The germline gives CDR1 MDHEN, CDR2 SYDVKM. The CDR3 contains 16 residues. CDR3 sequence (DNA): TGTGCCAGCCTTTTGGGGGGTCAGGAGATGATCTATGGCTACACCTTC. Translating it yields CASLLGGQEMIYGYTF.